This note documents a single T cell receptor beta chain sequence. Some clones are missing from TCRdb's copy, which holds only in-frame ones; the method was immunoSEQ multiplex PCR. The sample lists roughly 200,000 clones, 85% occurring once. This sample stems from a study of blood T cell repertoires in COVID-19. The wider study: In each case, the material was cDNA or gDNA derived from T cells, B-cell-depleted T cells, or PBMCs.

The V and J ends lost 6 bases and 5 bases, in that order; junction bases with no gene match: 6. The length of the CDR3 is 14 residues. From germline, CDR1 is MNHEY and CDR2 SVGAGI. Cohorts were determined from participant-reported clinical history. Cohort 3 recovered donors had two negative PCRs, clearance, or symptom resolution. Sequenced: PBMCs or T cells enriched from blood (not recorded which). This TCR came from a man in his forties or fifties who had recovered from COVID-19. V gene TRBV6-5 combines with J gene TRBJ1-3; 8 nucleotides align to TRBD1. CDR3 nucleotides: TGTGCCAGCAGCTACGACAGGGGAAGAAACACCATATATTTT. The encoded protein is CASSYDRGRNTIYF.